The following is a T cell receptor (beta chain) sequence with its context. The antigen is unknown. These data are taken from a study of shared clonotypes between healthy human individuals. Study-level results: Naive subsets tended to show greater estimated richness than memory subsets. Sharing across several donors was seen in roughly 5% of naive CD4 clonotypes.

This CDR3 contains 15 residues. V lost 3 bases and J lost 3; bases outside the gene matches: 7. CDR1 MNHEY and CDR2 SMNVEV come from the germline V gene (reference sequence). Profiled with immunoSEQ multiplex PCR; TCRdb holds only in-frame clones, not every one. The sample lists about 1,500,000 clones, roughly 96% occurring once. V usage is TRBV27 and J usage is TRBJ1-2; 7 nucleotides line up with TRBD1. Sequenced: naive CD4+ T cells sorted from blood. Subset in this sample: CD45RA+ positively selected. The sequence was collected from a man aged 30 to 39 in good health. This CDR3 is CASSLRRDSYYGYTF. The CDR3 DNA sequence: TGTGCCAGCAGTTTGCGCCGGGACAGCTACTATGGCTACACCTTC.